One and the same sample provided the 28 T cell receptor beta chains below, sequenced in a study of cytomegalovirus exposure and HLA in healthy donors. The primer mix had 60 Vbeta and 13 Jbeta primers. The method was immunoSEQ multiplex PCR; TCRdb's version includes in-frame clones alone and lacks a portion of them. The sample records 150,000 to 200,000 clones, 70% to 85% being singletons. Sequencing was carried out using PBMCs. These receptors were obtained from a woman in her 30s in good health and CMV-seropositive.

CDR3 sequence reads: CASSLGQGPTDTQYF. CDR3 coding DNA: TGTGCCAGCAGCCTTGGACAGGGTCCTACAGATACGCAGTATTTT. The rearrangement joins TRBV25-1 to TRBJ2-3; TRBD1 aligns across 8 bases. V shed 6 bases and J 3 bases; nucleotides not matched to a gene: 8. This CDR3 spans 15 amino acids. Germline CDR1 is MGHDK and CDR2 is SYGVNS.

This chain connects TRBV6-5 to TRBJ2-3, with 8 bases that match TRBD2. CDR3 length: 15 amino acids. Germline V lookup: CDR1 MNHEY, CDR2 SVGAGI. The junction had 5 bases not matched to a gene; V was cut back by 0 bases and J by 6 bases. This CDR3 is CASSYSREVVDTQYF. For the CDR3, the DNA is TGTGCCAGCAGTTACTCGCGGGAGGTCGTGGATACGCAGTATTTT.

This clone has just a few counts. The chain carries TRBV30 and TRBJ2-2; weak D call: TRBD1 (7 bases). Germline lookup yields CDR1 GTSNPN and CDR2 SVGIG (reference sequence). This CDR3 region has 14 residues. Between the trimmed V and J ends, which lost 0 bases and 6 bases, there was a span of 11 bases. The CDR3 DNA is TGTGCCTGGAGTGTAGGAGGGGGCTCCGGGGAGCTGTTTTTT. This codes for CAWSVGGGSGELFF.

The V call is TRBV10-3, the J call TRBJ2-1; maybe TRBD1 (6 bases). V lost 3 bases to trimming and J lost 7 bases, with 13 bases between them. The CDR3 spans 14 residues. The germline V gene has CDR1 ENHRY and CDR2 SYGVKD. CDR3 region: CAISDMTGSNEQFF. CDR3 sequence (DNA): TGTGCCATCAGTGACATGACAGGTTCAAATGAGCAGTTCTTC.

This clone was seen a few times. The gene calls are TRBV29-1 and TRBJ2-1; possibly TRBD1 for D (5 bases). The ends were cut back, 4 bases at V and 4 bases at J, with 14 bases in the middle. The CDR3 length is 14 residues. From germline, CDR1 is SQVTM and CDR2 ANQGSEA. The CDR3 coding sequence is TGCAGCGTTGTAAGGCAGGGTCGGTACAATGAGCAGTTCTTC. Amino acids: CSVVRQGRYNEQFF.

This clone has just a few counts. The chain links TRBV7-8 to TRBJ2-5; 7 bases match TRBD2. CDR1 SGHVS and CDR2 FQNEAQ come from the germline V gene. The V and J ends lost 2 bases and 5 bases, in that order; junction bases with no gene match: 14. The CDR3 sequence is 17 residues long. The CDR3 loop is CASSLLRGRAGEETQYF. Written as DNA, the CDR3 is TGTGCCAGCAGCTTATTGCGAGGGAGGGCCGGGGAGGAGACCCAGTACTTC.

This clone was observed once. The V gene is TRBV4-1, the J gene TRBJ2-7, with 7 bases aligning to TRBD1. The junction had 11 bases not matched to a gene; V was cut back by 3 bases and J by 3 bases. The CDR3 length is 16 residues. Germline CDR1 MGHRA, CDR2 YSYEKL. Written as DNA, the CDR3 is TGCGCCAGCAGCCATGGGGACAGTGGAATCGTCTACGAGCAGTACTTC. It is translated as CASSHGDSGIVYEQYF.

J is TRBJ2-5 and V is TRBV7-8, with a weak D call TRBD1 (6 bases). Trimming took off 7 bases at V and 1 base at J, with 22 bases between the two ends. This CDR3 has 17 residues. Germline-derived CDR1 and CDR2 are SGHVS and FQNEAQ. The CDR3 loop reads CASTRPEQGNLQETQYF. The CDR3 DNA is TGTGCCAGCACCCGCCCCGAACAGGGAAACCTCCAAGAGACCCAGTACTTC. Full variable domain (remainder filled in from reference TRBV7-8 and TRBJ2-5): GAGVSQSPRYKVAKRGQDVALRCDPISGHVSLFWYQQALGQGPEFLTYFQNEAQLDKSGLPSDRFFAERPEGSVSTLKIQRTQQEDSAVYLCASTRPEQGNLQETQYFGPGTRLLVL.

This chain connects TRBV7-6 to TRBJ2-7, with 7 bases aligning to TRBD1. This CDR3 comprises 14 residues. J gave up 7 bases and V 1 base, and 7 bases lay outside the gene matches. Germline values: CDR1 SGHVS, CDR2 FNYEAQ. The CDR3 reads CASSLGQGIGEQYF. The CDR3 DNA reads TGTGCCAGCAGCTTAGGACAGGGTATTGGGGAGCAGTACTTC.

This clone occurred once. For the CDR3, the DNA is TGCGCCAGCAGCTGGGGGACTAGCGGCACTCCCGAGGAGACCCAGTACTTC. It encodes CASSWGTSGTPEETQYF. The V gene is TRBV5-1, the J gene TRBJ2-5, with 11 bases aligning to TRBD2. V shed 3 bases, J shed 5 bases, and the junction held 12 bases outside the gene matches. Germline V gene data show CDR1 as SGHRS and CDR2 as YFSETQ. The CDR3 has 17 residues.

This clone was seen a handful of times. V usage is TRBV4-3 and J usage is TRBJ2-7; 9 bases align to TRBD2. This CDR3 spans 15 amino acids. Germline loops: CDR1 LGHNA, CDR2 YSLEER. V lost 0 bases and J lost 0; bases outside the gene matches: 0. The CDR3 DNA follows: TGCGCCAGCAGCCAAGATAGCGGGAGCTCCTACGAGCAGTACTTC. It specifies CASSQDSGSSYEQYF.

This clone was detected only once. The chain employs TRBV6-5 and TRBJ1-1, with 7 bases matching TRBD1. The trim removed 2 bases at V and 0 bases at J, leaving 6 bases unmatched. Germline-derived CDR1 and CDR2 are MNHEY and SVGAGI. The CDR3 has 16 residues. CDR3 sequence reads: CASSYTATGMNTEAFF. CDR3 DNA sequence: TGTGCCAGCAGTTACACCGCGACAGGGATGAACACTGAAGCTTTCTTT.

This chain connects TRBV7-9 to TRBJ2-3; 9 nucleotides match TRBD2. This CDR3 spans 16 amino acids. Germline CDR1 is SEHNR and CDR2 is FQNEAQ (reference sequence). J was trimmed by 1 base and V by 1 base; bases with no gene match: 3. The CDR3 region is CASSLGIAGGTDTQYF. In DNA form, the CDR3 reads TGTGCCAGCAGCTTAGGGATAGCGGGAGGCACAGATACGCAGTATTTT.

The V gene is TRBV5-6, the J gene TRBJ2-2; TRBD2 agrees at 8 bases. V lost 4 bases and J lost 8; bases outside the gene matches: 10. Germline V gene data show CDR1 as SGHDT and CDR2 as YYEEEE. The CDR3 spans 15 residues. The CDR3 region has the DNA TGTGCCAGCAGCCCACCGGGACTAGTCACTGGGGAGCTGTTTTTT. Protein product: CASSPPGLVTGELFF.

This clone was detected a few times. This chain uses TRBV6-4 with TRBJ2-7; 8 bases fit TRBD2. The CDR3 is 15 residues long. Trimming cost V 8 bases and J 2 bases; bases outside gene matches: 11. Germline V gene data show CDR1 as MRHNA and CDR2 as SNTAGT. The CDR3 is CASPLSLAGTYEQYF. In nucleotides, the CDR3 is TGTGCCAGCCCCCTTAGCCTAGCGGGCACCTACGAGCAGTACTTC.

The CDR3 nucleotides are TGTGCTAGTGGTTTGGTAAGGACAGGGGGTAGGAATGAGCAGTTCTTC. Amino acid sequence: CASGLVRTGGRNEQFF. This chain uses TRBV12-5 with TRBJ2-1; 10 bases agree with TRBD1. Unmatched junction bases numbered 6, after V lost 0 bases and J lost 7 bases. Germline CDR1 LGHNT, CDR2 FRNRAP. The CDR3 contains 16 residues. Full variable domain (missing parts from reference TRBV12-5 and TRBJ2-1): DARVTQTPRHKVTEMGQEVTMRCQPILGHNTVFWYRQTMMQGLELLAYFRNRAPLDDSGMPKDRFSAEMPDATLATLKIQPSEPRDSAVYFCASGLVRTGGRNEQFFGPGTRLTVL.

This clone turned up a few times. This rearrangement joins TRBV6-6 to TRBJ2-7; D remains unclear. The germline V gene has CDR1 MNHNY and CDR2 SVGAGI (reference sequence). V lost 5 bases and J 0 bases, leaving 5 bases between the germline ends. CDR3 length: 12 amino acids. CDR3 protein: CASSGSSYEQYF. As DNA, the CDR3 is TGTGCCAGCAGTGGCAGCTCCTACGAGCAGTACTTC.

V gene TRBV28 combines with J gene TRBJ1-3, with 7 bases matching TRBD1. Germline V gives CDR1 MDHEN, CDR2 SYDVKM. The CDR3 covers 14 residues. The ends lost 5 bases at V and 5 bases at J; junction bases unmatched: 6. In DNA form, the CDR3 reads TGTGCCAGCAGTAACCCGGACAGGAGAAACACCATATATTTT. Its protein is CASSNPDRRNTIYF. Combining the CDR3 with reference TRBV28 and TRBJ1-3 gives the whole variable domain DVKVTQSSRYLVKRTGEKVFLECVQDMDHENMFWYRQDPGLGLRLIYFSYDVKMKEKGDIPEGYSVSREKKERFSLILESASTNQTSMYLCASSNPDRRNTIYFGEGSWLTVV.

The rearrangement links TRBV19 to TRBJ1-5, with TRBD1 as a possible D gene (6 bases). V lost 3 bases and J 2 bases, leaving 14 bases between the germline ends. The CDR3 is 16 amino acids. CDR1 is LNHDA and CDR2 is SQIVND in the germline V gene (reference sequence). The chain's CDR3 is CASSILSGVGNQPQHF. CDR3 DNA sequence: TGTGCCAGTAGTATTTTATCAGGGGTCGGCAATCAGCCCCAGCATTTT.

The J gene is TRBJ1-1, the V gene TRBV7-2, with D uncertain. Looked up from germline, CDR1 is SGHTA and CDR2 is FQGNSA. V was clipped by 3 bases and J by 5 bases, with 7 bases between them. The CDR3 consists of 12 residues. The CDR3 loop reads CASSFGSTEAFF. CDR3 DNA sequence: TGTGCCAGCAGCTTCGGGTCAACTGAAGCTTTCTTT.

The genes are TRBV6-1 and TRBJ2-5; 9 bases are a match to TRBD2. V was pared by 0 bases and J by 5 bases, with 13 bases of the junction left unmatched. This CDR3 is 18 amino acids long. Germline V gene sequence: CDR1 MNHNS, CDR2 SASEGT. The CDR3 is CASSEARLAGGWGETQYF. The CDR3 DNA sequence: TGTGCCAGCAGTGAAGCGCGACTGGCGGGGGGGTGGGGGGAGACCCAGTACTTC.

The chain has TRBV13 and TRBJ2-7; 11 bases are a match to TRBD2. This CDR3 is 16 amino acids long. Trimming at V came to 3 bases and at J to 3 bases, leaving 7 bases not matched to a gene. Per the germline V gene, CDR1 is PRHDT and CDR2 is FYEKMQ (reference sequence). CDR3 in DNA: TGTGCCAGCAGCTTCTCTAGCGGGAGGACCATCTACGAGCAGTACTTC. It specifies CASSFSSGRTIYEQYF.

The chain has TRBV27 and TRBJ2-5, with D tentatively TRBD2 (6 bases). V was clipped by 2 bases and J by 4 bases, with 11 bases between them. Germline lookup yields CDR1 MNHEY and CDR2 SMNVEV (reference sequence). The CDR3 has 14 amino acids. The CDR3 DNA sequence: TGTGCCAGCAGTTTAAGGTTGCGGGGAGAGACCCAGTACTTC. Translated, it gives CASSLRLRGETQYF.

The chain carries TRBV30 and TRBJ1-4; D call uncertain. Germline V lookup: CDR1 GTSNPN, CDR2 SVGIG (reference sequence). There are 13 residues in the CDR3. Deletions cut 1 base from V and 4 bases from J, with 7 bases between. CDR3 nucleotides: TGTGCCTGGAGTGAGAGGCTTAATGAAAAACTGTTTTTT. This gives the protein CAWSERLNEKLFF.

V and J are TRBV5-8 and TRBJ2-3; D perhaps matches TRBD2 (6 bases). Deletions cut 0 bases from V and 5 bases from J, with 10 bases between. The V gene's germline CDR1 is SGHTS and CDR2 YDEGEE. The CDR3 runs 14 residues. CDR3 coding DNA: TGTGCCAGCAGCTTGGGGACCGGGGGAGATACGCAGTATTTT. It encodes CASSLGTGGDTQYF.

This rearrangement joins TRBV5-1 to TRBJ1-1, with D hard to call. CDR3 length: 12 amino acids. With 5 bases removed from V and 1 base from J, the gap between germline ends came to 6 bases. Looked up from germline, CDR1 is SGHRS and CDR2 is YFSETQ. CDR3 region: CASRQSNTEAFF. Here the CDR3 DNA reads TGCGCCAGCAGACAGTCGAACACTGAAGCTTTCTTT. The full variable domain, its missing parts supplied by reference TRBV5-1 and TRBJ1-1, is KAGVTQTPRYLIKTRGQQVTLSCSPISGHRSVSWYQQTPGQGLQFLFEYFSETQRNKGNFPGRFSGRQFSNSRSEMNVSTLELGDSALYLCASRQSNTEAFFGQGTRLTVV.

The table lists this clone with a count of one. The V gene is TRBV5-6, the J gene TRBJ2-1, with D unclear. This CDR3 has 14 residues. The germline CDR1 and CDR2 sequences are SGHDT and YYEEEE. V lost 1 base and J lost 9, with 14 bases in between. The CDR3 DNA reads as TGTGCCAGCAGCTTGAGGTCTCTATCGGGTGAGCAGTTCTTC. The encoded protein is CASSLRSLSGEQFF.

The chain employs TRBV11-2 and TRBJ2-1; D gene ambiguous. This CDR3 has 14 amino acids. Germline V gene lookup returns CDR1 SGHAT and CDR2 FQNNGV. Trimming cost V 3 bases and J 0 bases, with 6 bases left between them. CDR3 sequence (DNA): TGTGCCAGCAGCTTGCTTAGCTCCTACAATGAGCAGTTCTTC. Amino acids: CASSLLSSYNEQFF.